Sequencing of this T cell receptor (beta chain) was carried out in a study of PD-1 blockade in classical Hodgkin lymphoma. Study-level results: CD4+ TCR diversity, unlike CD8+, rose significantly by C4D1. Baseline diversity resembling that of newly diagnosed patients was seen in complete responders.

With respect to this clone: Its cognate antigen is unknown.

Patients all relapsed after autologous stem cell transplantation, and there was variation in brentuximab vedotin exposure. Progressive disease, partial response or complete response was each patient's best response. Method: immunoSEQ multiplex PCR; TCRdb's copy keeps in-frame clones and lacks some. The sample lists roughly 42,000 clones; over 55% were seen once. The ends lost 7 bases at V and 3 bases at J; junction bases unmatched: 4. The CDR3 consists of 13 residues. From germline, CDR1 is MRHNA and CDR2 SNTAGT. The material sequenced was peripheral blood mononuclear cells (PBMCs), taken at baseline. The TCR sequence derives from a human donor with classical Hodgkin lymphoma. The chain employs TRBV6-4 and TRBJ2-3; TRBD2 matches at 7 bases. The CDR3 protein is CASIGRRTDTQYF. DNA of the CDR3: TGTGCCAGCATCGGGAGGCGGACAGATACGCAGTATTTT.